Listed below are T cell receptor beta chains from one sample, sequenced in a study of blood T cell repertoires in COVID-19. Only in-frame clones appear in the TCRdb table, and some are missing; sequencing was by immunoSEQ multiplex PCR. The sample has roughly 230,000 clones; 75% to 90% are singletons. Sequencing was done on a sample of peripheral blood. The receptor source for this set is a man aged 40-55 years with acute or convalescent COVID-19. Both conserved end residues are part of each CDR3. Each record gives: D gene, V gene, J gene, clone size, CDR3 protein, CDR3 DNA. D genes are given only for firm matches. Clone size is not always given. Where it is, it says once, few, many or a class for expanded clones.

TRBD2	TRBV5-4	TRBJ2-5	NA	CASSMGTSGRTQETQYF	TGTGCCAGCAGCATGGGGACTAGCGGGAGGACCCAAGAGACCCAGTACTTC
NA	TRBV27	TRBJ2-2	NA	CASSLGAGGPTTGELFF	TGTGCCAGCAGTTTAGGCGCCGGGGGTCCCACCACCGGGGAGCTGTTTTTT
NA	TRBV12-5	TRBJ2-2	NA	CASGLVGVSGELFF	TGTGCTAGTGGTTTGGTAGGGGTTTCCGGGGAGCTGTTTTTT
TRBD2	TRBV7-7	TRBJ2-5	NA	CASSPTGLAGQETQYF	TGTGCCAGCAGCCCCACTGGGCTAGCGGGGCAAGAGACCCAGTACTTC
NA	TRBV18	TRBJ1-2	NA	CASSPPLYGYTF	TGTGCCAGCTCACCCCCACTCTATGGCTACACCTTC
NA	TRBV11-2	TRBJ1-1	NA	CASSRQNTEAFF	TGTGCCAGCAGCCGACAAAACACTGAAGCTTTCTTT
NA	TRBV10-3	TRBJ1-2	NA	CAISEGEGRTNYGYTF	TGTGCCATCAGTGAAGGGGAGGGAAGGACTAACTATGGCTACACCTTC
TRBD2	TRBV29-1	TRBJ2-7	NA	CSFGGTSPYEQYF	TGCAGCTTTGGGGGGACTAGCCCCTACGAGCAGTACTTC
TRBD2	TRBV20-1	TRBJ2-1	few	CSASGGREVHEQFF	TGCAGTGCTAGTGGGGGGCGGGAGGTACATGAGCAGTTCTTC
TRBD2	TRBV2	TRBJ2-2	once	CASRWTSGRRGELFF	TGTGCCAGCAGATGGACTAGCGGGAGGAGAGGGGAGCTGTTTTTT
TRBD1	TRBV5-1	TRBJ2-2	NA	CASTGDRVGTGELFF	TGCGCCAGTACCGGCGACAGGGTCGGCACCGGGGAGCTGTTTTTT
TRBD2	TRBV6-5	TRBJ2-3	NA	CATRGNSGGADTQYF	TGTGCCACCCGTGGAAATAGCGGGGGGGCAGATACGCAGTATTTT
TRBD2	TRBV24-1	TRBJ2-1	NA	CATSDATSGPYNEQFF	TGTGCCACCAGTGATGCTACTAGCGGCCCCTACAATGAGCAGTTCTTC
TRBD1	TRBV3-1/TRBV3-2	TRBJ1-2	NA	CASSRARTGSGYTF	TGTGCCAGCAGCCGAGCTAGGACAGGGAGCGGCTACACCTTC
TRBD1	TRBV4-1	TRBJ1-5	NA	CASSQGDREGQPQHF	TGCGCCAGCAGCCAAGGGGACAGGGAGGGTCAGCCCCAGCATTTT
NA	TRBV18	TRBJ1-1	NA	CASSPATVLGMAEAFF	TGTGCCAGCTCACCCGCGACTGTCTTGGGTATGGCTGAAGCTTTCTTT
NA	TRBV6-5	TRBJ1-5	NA	CASSSLGIGQPQHF	TGTGCCAGCAGTTCGCTCGGGATCGGTCAGCCCCAGCATTTT
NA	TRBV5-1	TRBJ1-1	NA	CASSPQTGNTEAFF	TGCGCCAGCAGCCCTCAGACAGGGAACACTGAAGCTTTCTTT
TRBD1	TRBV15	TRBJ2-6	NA	CATSRGAGGTPGANVLTF	TGTGCCACCAGCAGAGGGGCAGGGGGCACGCCTGGGGCCAACGTCCTGACTTTC
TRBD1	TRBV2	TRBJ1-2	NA	CASSDPGQTSYGYTF	TGTGCCAGCAGTGACCCGGGACAGACCAGCTATGGCTACACCTTC
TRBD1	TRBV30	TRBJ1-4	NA	CAWSGTGVLSEKLFF	TGTGCCTGGAGTGGGACAGGGGTATTGTCTGAAAAACTGTTTTTT
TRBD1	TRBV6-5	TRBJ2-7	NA	CASSKTGGEQYF	TGTGCCAGCAGCAAAACAGGGGGTGAGCAGTACTTC
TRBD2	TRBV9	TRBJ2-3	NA	CASSVGSSGRQYTDTQYF	TGTGCCAGCAGCGTAGGGAGTAGCGGGAGGCAATACACAGATACGCAGTATTTT
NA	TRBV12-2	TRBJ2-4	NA	CAIKPGGGEAKNIQYF	TGTGCAATCAAGCCCGGGGGAGGCGAAGCCAAAAACATTCAGTACTTC
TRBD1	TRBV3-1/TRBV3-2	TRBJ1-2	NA	CASSHQPGQGAQNGYTF	TGTGCCAGCAGCCACCAACCGGGACAGGGGGCGCAGAATGGCTACACCTTC
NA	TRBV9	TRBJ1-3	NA	CASSVDSGNTIYF	TGTGCCAGCAGCGTAGATTCGGGAAACACCATATATTTT
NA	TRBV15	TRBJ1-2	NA	CATSRDLSGDGYTF	TGTGCCACCAGCAGAGATCTGTCAGGGGATGGCTACACCTTC
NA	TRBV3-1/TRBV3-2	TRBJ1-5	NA	CASSQAFGGTPQHF	TGTGCCAGCAGCCAAGCCTTCGGGGGTACGCCCCAGCATTTT
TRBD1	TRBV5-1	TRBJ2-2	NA	CASSRDRVRTGELFF	TGCGCCAGCAGCCGGGACAGGGTGAGGACCGGGGAGCTGTTTTTT
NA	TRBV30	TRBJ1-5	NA	CAWSSSYDQPQHF	TGTGCCTGGAGCTCGTCCTATGATCAGCCCCAGCATTTT
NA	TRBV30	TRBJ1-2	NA	CAWSVIRGVGYTF	TGTGCCTGGAGTGTAATCCGGGGGGTTGGCTACACCTTC
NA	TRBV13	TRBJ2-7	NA	CASSLGPRDQYEQYF	TGTGCCAGCAGCTTAGGCCCGCGGGATCAGTACGAGCAGTACTTC
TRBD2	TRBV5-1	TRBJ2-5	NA	CASSVSGRNQETQYF	TGCGCCAGCAGCGTTAGCGGGAGGAACCAAGAGACCCAGTACTTC
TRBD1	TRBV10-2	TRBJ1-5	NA	CASSTTGEGDQPQHF	TGCGCCAGCAGCACGACAGGGGAAGGGGATCAGCCCCAGCATTTT
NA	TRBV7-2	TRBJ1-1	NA	CASSSGTDTEAFF	TGTGCCAGCAGCTCCGGTACAGACACTGAAGCTTTCTTT
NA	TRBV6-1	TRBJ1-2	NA	CASSETGYGYTF	TGTGCCAGCAGTGAAACAGGGTATGGCTACACCTTC
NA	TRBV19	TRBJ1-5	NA	CASRPQGAGNQPQHF	TGTGCCAGTAGACCCCAGGGCGCGGGGAATCAGCCCCAGCATTTT
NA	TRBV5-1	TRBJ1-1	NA	CASSSGQGNTEAFF	TGCGCCAGCAGCTCAGGCCAGGGGAACACTGAAGCTTTCTTT
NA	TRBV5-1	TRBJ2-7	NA	CASSLEALSYEQYF	TGCGCCAGCAGCTTGGAGGCACTATCCTACGAGCAGTACTTC
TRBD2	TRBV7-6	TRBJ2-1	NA	CASRTGLAGSEQFF	TGTGCCAGCAGGACGGGACTAGCGGGATCTGAGCAGTTCTTC
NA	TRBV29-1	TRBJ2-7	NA	CSVALASYEQYF	TGCAGCGTCGCCTTGGCCTCCTACGAGCAGTACTTC
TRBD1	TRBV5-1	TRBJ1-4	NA	CASRERTGANEKLFF	TGCGCCAGCAGAGAAAGGACAGGCGCTAATGAAAAACTGTTTTTT
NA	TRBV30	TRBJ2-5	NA	CAWSVSGAGETQYF	TGTGCCTGGAGTGTATCGGGAGCCGGGGAGACCCAGTACTTC
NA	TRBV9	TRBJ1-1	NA	CASSPSTEVRQKAFF	TGTGCCAGCAGCCCATCAACGGAGGTACGTCAAAAAGCTTTCTTT
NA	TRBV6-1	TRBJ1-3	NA	CASSDAGATGNTIYF	TGTGCCAGCAGTGATGCAGGGGCGACTGGAAACACCATATATTTT
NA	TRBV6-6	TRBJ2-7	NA	CASSFGQKGYEQYF	TGTGCCAGCAGTTTCGGACAGAAGGGCTACGAGCAGTACTTC
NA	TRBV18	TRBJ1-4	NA	CASSLLPAQDNEKLFF	TGTGCCAGCTCACTATTGCCGGCACAGGATAATGAAAAACTGTTTTTT
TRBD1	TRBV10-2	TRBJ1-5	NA	CASAQGGNQPQHF	TGCGCCAGCGCCCAGGGGGGCAATCAGCCCCAGCATTTT
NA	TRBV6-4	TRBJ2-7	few	CASSDEGTTIDF	TGTGCCAGCAGTGACGAGGGGACAACCATAGACTTC
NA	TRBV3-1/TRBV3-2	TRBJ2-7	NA	CASGPQGFSYEQYF	TGTGCCAGCGGTCCTCAGGGGTTCTCCTACGAGCAGTACTTC
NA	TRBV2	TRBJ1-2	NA	CASSEVNANYGYTF	TGTGCCAGCAGTGAAGTAAACGCGAACTATGGCTACACCTTC
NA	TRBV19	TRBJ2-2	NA	CAVQGFTGELFF	TGTGCCGTGCAGGGGTTTACCGGGGAGCTGTTTTTT
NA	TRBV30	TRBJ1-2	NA	CAWRLTGVGYGYTF	TGTGCCTGGAGGTTGACAGGAGTTGGGTATGGCTACACCTTC